One T cell receptor beta chain is described in this entry. From the roughly 110-subject validation cohort, which was separate from the roughly 670-subject first cohort, the donors were drawn. The sample is drawn from a study of cytomegalovirus exposure and HLA in healthy donors. Sequencing used immunoSEQ multiplex PCR; TCRdb keeps in-frame clones, though not all of them. The sample carries around 230,000 clones, approximately 83% recorded once. This CDR3 contains 12 residues. In germline, CDR1 is SNHLY, CDR2 FYNNEI. Trimming removed 8 bases at V and 5 bases at J, with 11 bases between. The rearrangement uses TRBV2 and TRBJ2-3; weak D call: TRBD2 (5 bases). The sequence was obtained from a woman aged 25 to 39 in good health and CMV-seropositive. Sequences were obtained from PBMCs. This CDR3 reads CASGSEGDTQYF. Written as DNA, the CDR3 is TGTGCCAGCGGGTCCGAGGGAGATACGCAGTATTTT.